Below are 16 T cell receptor beta chains sequenced from a single sample in a study of blood T cell repertoires in COVID-19. The protocol was immunoSEQ multiplex PCR, while the TCRdb copy is restricted to in-frame clones and leaves out a portion. The sample has about 76,000 clones; around 80% are singletons. Sample: peripheral blood. These receptors all come from a human donor in a cohort sampled during active COVID-19.

This chain uses TRBV7-9 with TRBJ1-2; D is unresolved. Trimming pared 5 bases from V and 5 bases from J, leaving 9 bases between. Germline CDR1 SEHNR, CDR2 FQNEAQ (reference sequence). The CDR3 is 12 residues long. The CDR3 sequence is CASSPGNYGYTF. For the CDR3, the DNA is TGTGCCAGCAGCCCGGGGAATTATGGCTACACCTTC.

This clone was detected only a few times. The CDR3 is CATSDVAGTADTQYF. DNA of the CDR3: TGTGCCACCAGTGATGTCGCCGGGACAGCAGATACGCAGTATTTT. This chain uses TRBV24-1 with TRBJ2-3; the match to TRBD1 covers 7 bases. In germline, CDR1 is KGHDR, CDR2 SFDVKD. V lost 3 bases and J lost 4; bases outside the gene matches: 6. This CDR3 region has 15 residues.

The V call is TRBV24-1, the J call TRBJ1-5, with a possible D match to TRBD1 (5 bases). Germline values: CDR1 KGHDR, CDR2 SFDVKD. V was pared by 9 bases and J by 3 bases, with 11 bases between. The CDR3 runs to 13 residues. The CDR3 DNA is TGTGCCACCCAGGGCAACCCCAATCAGCCCCAGCATTTT. Protein: CATQGNPNQPQHF.

The chain couples TRBV18 to TRBJ1-4, with unresolved D. The germline CDR1 and CDR2 sequences are KGHSH and LQKENI. V lost 2 bases and J 8 bases, leaving 15 bases between the germline ends. The CDR3 length is 15 residues. The CDR3 DNA reads TGTGCCAGCTCACCAGACTACAACCTAGGGGAAAAACTGTTTTTT. It specifies CASSPDYNLGEKLFF.

The chain couples TRBV14 to TRBJ2-3; 7 bases are a match to TRBD1. This CDR3 has 18 amino acids. The junction had 13 bases not matched to a gene; V was cut back by 2 bases and J by 2 bases. CDR1 and CDR2 (germline): SGHDN, FVKESK. This CDR3 is CASSQPGTARLDTDTQYF. The CDR3 bases are TGTGCCAGCAGCCAACCCGGGACAGCCCGCCTCGACACAGATACGCAGTATTTT. The full variable domain, completed using reference TRBV14 and TRBJ2-3, is EAGVTQFPSHSVIEKGQTVTLRCDPISGHDNLYWYRRVMGKEIKFLLHFVKESKQDESGMPNNRFLAERTGGTYSTLKVQPAELEDSGVYFCASSQPGTARLDTDTQYFGPGTRLTVL.

The CDR3, as DNA: TGTGCCAGTAGTATGAGCTTACTAGCGGTGTACAATGAGCAGTTCTTC. It encodes CASSMSLLAVYNEQFF. The chain joins TRBV19 to TRBJ2-1, with 8 nucleotides matching TRBD2. The CDR3 spans 16 residues. Germline CDR1 is LNHDA and CDR2 is SQIVND (reference sequence). After removal of 3 bases from V and 4 bases from J, the junction contained 8 bases not matched to a gene.

The rearrangement joins TRBV18 to TRBJ2-7; 12 bases fit TRBD1. The CDR3 runs 15 residues. Per the germline V gene, CDR1 is KGHSH and CDR2 is LQKENI. The V segment lost 6 bases and the J segment 4 bases; nucleotides outside the gene matches: 7. The CDR3 DNA follows: TGTGCCAGCTCGCCCCGGGACAGGGGGCCGTACGAGCAGTACGTC. Amino acid sequence: CASSPRDRGPYEQYV.

The chain carries TRBV24-1 and TRBJ1-5; D not resolved. Trimming pared 4 bases from V and 5 bases from J, leaving 5 bases between. The CDR3 has 12 amino acids. CDR1 and CDR2 from the germline V gene are KGHDR and SFDVKD. The CDR3: CATSDSYQPQHF. The CDR3 DNA is TGTGCCACCAGTGACTCGTATCAGCCCCAGCATTTT.

Here the CDR3 reads CASSFGGVDTQYF. CDR3 nucleotide sequence: TGTGCCAGCAGCTTCGGCGGGGTCGACACGCAGTATTTT. This chain connects TRBV7-2 to TRBJ2-3; a possible D gene is TRBD2 (6 bases). Trimming took off 3 bases at V and 9 bases at J, with 13 bases between the two ends. The CDR3 totals 13 residues. CDR1 and CDR2 (germline): SGHTA, FQGNSA. The full variable domain, in which reference TRBV7-2 and TRBJ2-3 provide the parts outside the CDR3, is GAGVSQSPSNKVTEKGKDVELRCDPISGHTALYWYRQSLGQGLEFLIYFQGNSAPDKSGLPSDRFSAERTGGSVSTLTIQRTQQEDSAVYLCASSFGGVDTQYFGPGTRLTVL.

The V call is TRBV7-9, the J call TRBJ2-3; 12 nucleotides match TRBD2. The germline V gene encodes CDR1 SEHNR and CDR2 FQNEAQ (reference sequence). This CDR3 has 18 residues. The ends lost 5 bases at V and 2 bases at J; junction bases unmatched: 11. The CDR3 here is CASSPLAGGPEYTDTQYF. In DNA, the CDR3 is TGTGCCAGCAGCCCTCTAGCGGGAGGGCCGGAATACACAGATACGCAGTATTTT.

This sequence joins TRBV2 and TRBJ1-5; 8 bases align to TRBD1. The trim removed 4 bases at V and 3 bases at J, leaving 2 bases unmatched. The CDR3 runs 14 residues. CDR1 is SNHLY and CDR2 is FYNNEI in the germline V gene. The CDR3 DNA is TGTGCCAGCAGTGGGACAGGGAACAATCAGCCCCAGCATTTT. Amino acids: CASSGTGNNQPQHF.

The J gene is TRBJ2-3, the V gene TRBV7-3, with TRBD2 identical over 11 bases. V was pared by 5 bases and J by 4 bases, with 8 bases of the junction left unmatched. This CDR3 has 16 amino acids. Germline CDR1 is SGHTA and CDR2 is FQGTGA. CDR3 bases: TGTGCCAGCAGCCAAGACATTAGCGGGGGGGCAGATACGCAGTATTTT. Protein sequence: CASSQDISGGADTQYF.

V gene TRBV6-5 combines with J gene TRBJ1-1; weak D call: TRBD1 (6 bases). Germline values: CDR1 MNHEY, CDR2 SVGAGI. The CDR3 has 15 residues. The germline V and J ends were trimmed by 4 bases and 3 bases, with 15 bases remaining between them. CDR3 in amino acids: CASSFATGGDTEAFF. The CDR3, as DNA: TGTGCCAGCAGTTTCGCGACAGGTGGGGACACTGAAGCTTTCTTT.

The CDR3 bases are TGTGCCAGTAGTAAGGGACAGTACACTGAAGCTTTCTTT. This sequence encodes CASSKGQYTEAFF. The rearrangement uses TRBV19 and TRBJ1-1; 7 bases are a match to TRBD1. From germline, CDR1 is LNHDA and CDR2 SQIVND (reference sequence). CDR3 length: 13 residues. V shed 4 bases, J shed 3 bases, and the junction held 2 bases outside the gene matches.

The CDR3 is CASSVDQGAGEQYF. The CDR3 DNA sequence: TGTGCCAGCAGCGTAGATCAGGGGGCGGGCGAGCAGTACTTC. The chain is built from TRBV9 and TRBJ2-7; 8 bases agree with TRBD1. With V trimmed by 0 bases and J by 6 bases, 5 bases remained unmatched. The CDR3 runs 14 residues. Germline CDR1 SGDLS, CDR2 YYNGEE.

This clone was detected only once. This chain uses TRBV6-6 with TRBJ1-4, with 7 bases that match TRBD1. This CDR3 is built from 14 residues. J was trimmed by 2 bases and V by 5 bases; bases with no gene match: 2. The V gene's germline CDR1 is MNHNY and CDR2 SVGAGI (reference sequence). The CDR3 nucleotides read TGTGCCAGCAGTCGACAGGGCACTAATGAAAAACTGTTTTTT. Residues: CASSRQGTNEKLFF.